This TCR beta chain was captured in a study of identical twins. Study-wide points: Beta out-of-frame sequences showed weaker excess sharing between twins.

TCRdb redid the calling of the 5' RACE reads with MiXCR, one entry per CDR3 protein. This sample has hundreds of thousands of distinct CDR3 sequences, with roughly an eighth found just once. Germline loops: CDR1 MDHEN, CDR2 SYDVKM. The V gene end was trimmed by 5 bases and the J gene end by 0 bases; junction bases not matched to a gene: 19. This CDR3 has 20 residues. This clonotype turned up a few times. Antigen specificity is unknown. This sample was also put to use in a study of yellow fever vaccine responses in identical twins.

The sequenced material came from CD8+ T cells sorted from blood. The sequence was obtained from a woman aged 18-30 years in good health. The V gene is TRBV28, the J gene TRBJ2-5; 9 nucleotides match TRBD2. The CDR3 DNA reads as TGTGCCAGCAGTGCAGAAACGGGACTAGCAGTTCACATCGACCAAGAGACCCAGTACTTC. Translating it yields CASSAETGLAVHIDQETQYF.